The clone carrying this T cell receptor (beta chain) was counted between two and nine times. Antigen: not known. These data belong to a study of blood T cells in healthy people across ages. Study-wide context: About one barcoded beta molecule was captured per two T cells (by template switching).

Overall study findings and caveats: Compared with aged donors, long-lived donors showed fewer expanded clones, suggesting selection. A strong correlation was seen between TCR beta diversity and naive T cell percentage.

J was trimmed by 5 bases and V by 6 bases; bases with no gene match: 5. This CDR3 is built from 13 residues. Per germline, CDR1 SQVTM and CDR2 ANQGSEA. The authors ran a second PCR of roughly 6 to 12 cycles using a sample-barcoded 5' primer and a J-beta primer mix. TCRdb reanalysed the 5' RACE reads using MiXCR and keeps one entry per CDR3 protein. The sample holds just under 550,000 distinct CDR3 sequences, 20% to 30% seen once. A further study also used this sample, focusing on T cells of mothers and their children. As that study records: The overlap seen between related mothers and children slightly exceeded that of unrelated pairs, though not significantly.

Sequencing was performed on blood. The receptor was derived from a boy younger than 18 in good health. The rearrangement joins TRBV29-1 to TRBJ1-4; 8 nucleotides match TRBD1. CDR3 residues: CSVDRGPNEKLFF. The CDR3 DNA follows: TGCAGCGTCGACAGGGGCCCGAATGAAAAACTGTTTTTT.